This T cell receptor beta chain originates from a study of PD-L1 blockade in urothelial cancer. At the level of the study: Patients had received 0 to 3 prior chemotherapy regimens. Blood was analyzed 3 weeks (second dose) and 6 weeks after treatment start. Points from the study as a whole: Clones that were tumor-associated expanded more in the blood of durable-benefit patients at 3 weeks.

The sample's time point: peripheral blood 6 weeks after treatment start. Each patient contributed between 1 and 8 total time points of blood mononuclear cells, pretreatment and during treatment. The repertoire was sequenced with immunoSEQ multiplex PCR; TCRdb's copy has only in-frame clones and lacks some. The sample has about 36,000 clones; 84% are singletons. As to this clone: Its antigen is still unknown.

The CDR3 is made up of 12 amino acids. The germline V gene has CDR1 SGHTA and CDR2 FQGTGA. V lost 5 bases, J lost 6 bases, and 9 bases lay in between. The rearrangement links TRBV7-3 to TRBJ2-3, with a weak D call TRBD1 (7 bases). The source of this sequence is a man aged 40-49 years with urothelial cancer. Sample: PBMCs, taken around atezolizumab (anti-PD-L1) treatment. CDR3 nucleotides: TGTGCCAGCAGCCCAGGGGGGGATACGCAGTATTTT. Its protein is CASSPGGDTQYF.